This entry lists 12 T cell receptor beta chains sequenced from one sample in a study of vaccination and CD4 T cells after COVID-19. An Oncomine TCR Beta short-read assay was used to sequence the DNA from cultured CD4+ T cells. TCRdb reprocessed the PCR reads with MiXCR, giving one entry per CDR3 protein. The sample has about 18,000 distinct CDR3 sequences, 29% seen once. Described treatment: approximately nine-day PBMC culture with coronavirus spike peptide pools or control peptides (ViraFEST assay). No cognate antigen is known for these TCRs. The sequencing sample was made of cultured CD4+ T cells from blood. The receptors were sampled from a human donor with COVID-19.

The V and J genes are TRBV20-1 and TRBJ1-5; D might be TRBD1 (6 bases). Germline V gene data show CDR1 as DFQATT and CDR2 as SNEGSKA (reference sequence). V dropped 5 bases and J dropped 4 bases, with 15 bases sitting between them. The CDR3 has 14 amino acids. The chain's CDR3 is CSARAGGENQPQHF. CDR3 DNA: TGCAGTGCTCGGGCCGGGGGCGAAAATCAGCCCCAGCATTTT.

The chain uses TRBV7-9 and TRBJ2-5, with D perhaps TRBD2 (6 bases). Germline loops: CDR1 SEHNR, CDR2 FQNEAQ (reference sequence). V was pared by 5 bases and J by 6 bases, with 22 bases between. This CDR3 has 16 residues. The CDR3, as DNA: TGTGCCAGCAGCCTTGTCGGACGGGGGAACGCACAGACCCAGTACTTC. Its protein is CASSLVGRGNAQTQYF.

The chain recombines TRBV10-3 with TRBJ1-4; no definite D call. The germline CDR1 and CDR2 sequences are ENHRY and SYGVKD. The CDR3 contains 13 residues. The V and J ends lost 2 bases and 4 bases respectively, with 5 bases between them. Written as DNA, the CDR3 is TGTGCCATCAGTGAGGGGTTTAATGAAAAACTGTTTTTT. Encoded protein: CAISEGFNEKLFF.

Turning to this clonotype: The conserved closing phenylalanine or tryptophan is absent in this CDR3, likely reflecting a read error. CDR3 bases: TGTGCCACCAGCAGAGATGACTCCCCCAAGAACACTGAAGCTTTCCTT. It specifies CATSRDDSPKNTEAFL. The chain joins TRBV15 to TRBJ1-1; D is unresolved. V was clipped by 0 bases and J by 1 base, with 12 bases between them. The germline CDR1 and CDR2 sequences are LNHNV and YYDKDF (reference sequence). The CDR3 extends over 16 amino acids.

The chain carries TRBV28 and TRBJ2-6; 7 nucleotides align to TRBD2. From germline, CDR1 is MDHEN and CDR2 SYDVKM. This CDR3 contains 16 residues. With 8 bases clipped from V and 0 bases from J, the junction kept 7 bases outside the gene matches. CDR3 sequence reads: CASSPGGNSGANVLTF. The CDR3 DNA reads TGTGCCAGCTCGCCGGGGGGTAACTCTGGGGCCAACGTCCTGACTTTC. The complete variable domain, with remaining parts taken from reference TRBV28 and TRBJ2-6, reads DVKVTQSSRYLVKRTGEKVFLECVQDMDHENMFWYRQDPGLGLRLIYFSYDVKMKEKGDIPEGYSVSREKKERFSLILESASTNQTSMYLCASSPGGNSGANVLTFGAGSRLTVL.

The chain has TRBV10-2 and TRBJ1-2, with TRBD1 identical over 7 bases. V trimming: 2 bases; J trimming: 8 bases; junction bases outside the gene matches: 11. Per the germline V gene, CDR1 is WSHSY and CDR2 is SAAADI. The CDR3 length is 15 residues. In nucleotides, the CDR3 is TGCGCCAGCAGTGAGATGATAGGACAGGCTATAGGCTACACCTTC. The encoded protein is CASSEMIGQAIGYTF.

This clonotype was detected only a few times. DNA of the CDR3: TGTGCCAGCAGTGAGGCACGGGAGCTGTTTTTT. This sequence encodes CASSEARELFF. The V call is TRBV6-1, the J call TRBJ2-2; D remains ambiguous. The V and J ends lost 3 bases and 9 bases respectively, with 5 bases between them. Germline assignment: CDR1 MNHNS and CDR2 SASEGT. The length of the CDR3 is 11 residues.

Relative to its sample, this clonotype is medium-sized. J is TRBJ1-2 and V is TRBV19, with 9 bases identical to TRBD1. With 4 bases clipped from V and 14 bases from J, the junction kept 8 bases outside the gene matches. The CDR3 totals 12 residues. Germline V lookup: CDR1 LNHDA, CDR2 SQIVND (reference sequence). The CDR3 DNA sequence: TGTGCCAGTAGTAGCCGGGACAGGGAGAGGACCTTC. It translates to CASSSRDRERTF. Based on the CDR3 plus reference TRBV19 and TRBJ1-2, the full variable domain is DGGITQSPKYLFRKEGQNVTLSCEQNLNHDAMYWYRQDPGQGLRLIYYSQIVNDFQKGDIAEGYSVSREKKESFPLTVTSAQKNPTAFYLCASSSRDRERTFGSGTRLTVV.

This chain uses TRBV6-1 with TRBJ2-3, with D possibly matching TRBD1 (5 bases). Trimming took 5 bases from V and 5 from J, leaving 14 bases between them. This CDR3 comprises 14 residues. CDR1 MNHNS and CDR2 SASEGT come from the germline V gene. CDR3 coding DNA: TGTGCCAGCAGTCGCGATGGGGCGAGAGATACGCAGTATTTT. Protein product: CASSRDGARDTQYF.

This clonotype rates as medium-sized (0.01 to 0.1%). This chain links TRBV6-2 or TRBV6-3 with TRBJ1-2; D is perhaps TRBD1 (5 bases). Germline V lookup: CDR1 MNHEY, CDR2 SVGEGT. The ends were cut back, 5 bases at V and 4 bases at J, with 8 bases in the middle. There are 12 residues in the CDR3. CDR3 protein: CASSDSLYGYTF. The DNA of the CDR3 is TGTGCCAGCAGTGACAGCCTCTATGGCTACACCTTC.

A word on this clonotype: Compared with germline, one end of the junction differs, possibly owing to a read error. CDR3 DNA sequence: TGTGCCAGCAGCTCGCGACAGGGTAGCAATCAGCCTCAGCATTTT. Amino acids: CASSSRQGSNQPQHF. The V and J genes are TRBV5-8 and TRBJ1-5; TRBD1 matches 7 bases. This CDR3 contains 15 residues. Germline V lookup: CDR1 SGHTS, CDR2 YDEGEE.

The chain couples TRBV29-1 to TRBJ2-1; perhaps TRBD2 as D (7 bases). V lost 6 bases and J 8 bases, leaving 20 bases between the germline ends. The CDR3 sequence is 14 residues long. Germline CDR1 reads SQVTM; CDR2 reads ANQGSEA. CDR3 in amino acids: CSVKLGMGGHEQFF. CDR3 bases: TGCAGCGTCAAACTTGGGATGGGGGGGCATGAGCAGTTCTTC.